This T cell receptor (beta chain) was retrieved from a study of cytomegalovirus exposure and HLA in healthy donors. Study conclusions and caveats: Later work found that TCR association rates differed between HLA loci; DRB1 had the most and HLA-C the fewest.

There are a few counts of this clone. The antigen is undetermined. It was with 60 Vbeta and 13 Jbeta primers that the PCR ran. Clones were read by immunoSEQ multiplex PCR, and TCRdb kept only the in-frame ones, dropping some. Counted here are around 150,000 clones, approximately 79% occurring once; the ten biggest clones make up around 4.2%. Germline lookup yields CDR1 MGHRA and CDR2 YSYEKL. The CDR3 consists of 15 residues. The TCR comes from a man aged 45-60 years in good health and CMV-seropositive. Sequenced input: PBMCs. This rearrangement joins TRBV4-1 to TRBJ2-5, with D perhaps matching TRBD2 (6 bases). With the DNA end fitting TRBJ2-7 better, the J assignment may be wrong. The CDR3 spells CASGSASVGGGEQYF. The CDR3 DNA reads TGCGCCAGCGGGAGCGCCTCCGTCGGGGGTGGCGAGCAGTACTTC.